The 2 T cell receptor beta chains given below trace back to one sample, sequenced in a study of cytomegalovirus exposure and HLA in healthy donors. The PCR was carried out with 60 Vbeta primers and 13 Jbeta primers. The repertoire was sequenced with immunoSEQ multiplex PCR; TCRdb's copy has only in-frame clones and lacks some. The table shows some 180,000 clones, with approximately 80% occurring only once. Sequencing used PBMCs. The receptors were gathered from a girl between 5 and 17 years old in good health and CMV-seropositive.

The chain joins TRBV28 to TRBJ2-1, with TRBD2 matching over 7 bases. Germline CDR1 reads MDHEN; CDR2 reads SYDVKM. The V segment lost 6 bases and the J segment 4 bases; nucleotides outside the gene matches: 18. This CDR3 contains 18 residues. As DNA, the CDR3 is TGTGCCAGCAGAAAGTCGACTATTTTGAGCGGGATATACAATGAGCAGTTCTTC. Translated: CASRKSTILSGIYNEQFF.

CDR3 in amino acids: CASSYRGFYTF. In nucleotides, the CDR3 is TGTGCCAGCAGTTATCGGGGGTTCTACACCTTC. The chain is built from TRBV6-5 and TRBJ1-2; the D gene is possibly TRBD1 (5 bases). The CDR3 totals 11 residues. The germline V gene has CDR1 MNHEY and CDR2 SVGAGI. V lost 3 bases, J lost 10 bases, and 9 bases lay in between.